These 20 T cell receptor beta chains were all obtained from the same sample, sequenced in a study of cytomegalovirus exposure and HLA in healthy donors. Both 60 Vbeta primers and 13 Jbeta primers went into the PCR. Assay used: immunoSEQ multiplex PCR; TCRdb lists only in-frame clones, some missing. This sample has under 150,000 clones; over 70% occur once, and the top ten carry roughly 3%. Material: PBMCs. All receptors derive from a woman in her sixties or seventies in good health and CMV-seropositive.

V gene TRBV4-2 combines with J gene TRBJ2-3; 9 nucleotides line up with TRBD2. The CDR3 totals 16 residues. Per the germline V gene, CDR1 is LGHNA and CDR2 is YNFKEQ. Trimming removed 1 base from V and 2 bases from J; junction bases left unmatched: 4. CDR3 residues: CASSQVSGGTTDTQYF. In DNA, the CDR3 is TGTGCCAGCAGCCAAGTCAGCGGGGGGACCACAGATACGCAGTATTTT.

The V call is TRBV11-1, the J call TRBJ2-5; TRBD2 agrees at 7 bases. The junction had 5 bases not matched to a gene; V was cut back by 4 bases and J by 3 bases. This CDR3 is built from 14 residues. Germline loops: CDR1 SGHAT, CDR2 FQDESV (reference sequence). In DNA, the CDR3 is TGTGCCAGCAGCTCAAGGGGACTAAAAGAGACCCAGTACTTC. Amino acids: CASSSRGLKETQYF.

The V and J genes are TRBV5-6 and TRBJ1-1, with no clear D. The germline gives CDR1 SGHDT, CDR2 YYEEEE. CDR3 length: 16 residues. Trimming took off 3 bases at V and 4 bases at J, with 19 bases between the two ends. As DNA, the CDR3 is TGTGCCAGCAGCTCCCTCCGCCAGGTTATAGGCACTGAAGCTTTCTTT. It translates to CASSSLRQVIGTEAFF. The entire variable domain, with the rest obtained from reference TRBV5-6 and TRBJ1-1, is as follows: DAGVTQSPTHLIKTRGQQVTLRCSPKSGHDTVSWYQQALGQGPQFIFQYYEEEERQRGNFPDRFSGHQFPNYSSELNVNALLLGDSALYLCASSSLRQVIGTEAFFGQGTRLTVV.

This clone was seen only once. CDR3 sequence reads: CASSPDRGDENIQYF. The CDR3 coding sequence is TGTGCCAGCAGCCCAGACAGGGGAGATGAAAACATTCAGTACTTC. This chain uses TRBV27 with TRBJ2-4, with 8 bases lining up with TRBD1. Per the germline V gene, CDR1 is MNHEY and CDR2 is SMNVEV (reference sequence). This CDR3 is built from 15 residues. The ends lost 6 bases at V and 5 bases at J; junction bases unmatched: 9.

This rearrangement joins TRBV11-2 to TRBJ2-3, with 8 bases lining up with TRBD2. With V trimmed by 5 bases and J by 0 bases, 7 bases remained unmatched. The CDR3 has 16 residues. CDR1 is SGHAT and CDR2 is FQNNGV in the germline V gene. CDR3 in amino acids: CASSPTGGTSTDTQYF. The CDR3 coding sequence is TGTGCCAGCAGCCCCACGGGGGGGACGAGCACAGATACGCAGTATTTT.

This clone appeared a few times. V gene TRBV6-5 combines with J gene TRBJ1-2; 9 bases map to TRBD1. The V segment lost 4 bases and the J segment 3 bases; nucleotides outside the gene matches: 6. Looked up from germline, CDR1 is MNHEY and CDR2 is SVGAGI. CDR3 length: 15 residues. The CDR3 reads CASSSQGQGHYGYTF. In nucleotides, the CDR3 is TGTGCCAGCAGTTCGCAAGGACAGGGGCACTATGGCTACACCTTC.

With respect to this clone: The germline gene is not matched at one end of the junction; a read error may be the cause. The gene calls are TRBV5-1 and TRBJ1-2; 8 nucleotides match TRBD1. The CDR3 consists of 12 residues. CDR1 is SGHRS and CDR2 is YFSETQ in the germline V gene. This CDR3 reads CASSLGTGYARF. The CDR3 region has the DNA TGCGCCAGCAGCTTGGGGACAGGGTATGCACGGTTC.

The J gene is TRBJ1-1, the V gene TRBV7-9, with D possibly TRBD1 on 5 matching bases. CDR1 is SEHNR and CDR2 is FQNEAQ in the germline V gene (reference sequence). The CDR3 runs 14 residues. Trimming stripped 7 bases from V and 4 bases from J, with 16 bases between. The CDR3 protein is CASNLIVGGTEAFF. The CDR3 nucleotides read TGTGCCAGCAACCTCATCGTGGGGGGCACTGAAGCTTTCTTT.

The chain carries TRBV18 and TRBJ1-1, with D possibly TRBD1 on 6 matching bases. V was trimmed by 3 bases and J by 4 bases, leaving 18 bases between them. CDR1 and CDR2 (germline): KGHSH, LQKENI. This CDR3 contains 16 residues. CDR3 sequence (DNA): TGTGCCAGCTCACCGACGGGAGGGGGGAGTATCACTGAAGCTTTCTTT. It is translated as CASSPTGGGSITEAFF.

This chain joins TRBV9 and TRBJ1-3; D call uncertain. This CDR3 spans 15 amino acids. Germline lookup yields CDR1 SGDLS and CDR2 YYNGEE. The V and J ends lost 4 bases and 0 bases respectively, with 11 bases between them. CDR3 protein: CASSSLTLSGNTIYF. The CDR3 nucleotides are TGTGCCAGCAGCTCGTTGACACTCTCTGGAAACACCATATATTTT.

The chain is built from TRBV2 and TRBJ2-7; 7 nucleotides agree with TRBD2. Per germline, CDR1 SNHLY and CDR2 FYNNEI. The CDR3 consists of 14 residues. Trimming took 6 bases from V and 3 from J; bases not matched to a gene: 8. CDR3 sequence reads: CASRLAGSSYEQYF. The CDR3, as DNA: TGTGCCAGCAGGTTAGCGGGTTCCAGCTACGAGCAGTACTTC. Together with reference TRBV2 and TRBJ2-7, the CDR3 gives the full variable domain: EPEVTQTPSHQVTQMGQEVILRCVPISNHLYFYWYRQILGQKVEFLVSFYNNEISEKSEIFDDQFSVERPDGSNFTLKIRSTKLEDSAMYFCASRLAGSSYEQYFGPGTRLTVT.

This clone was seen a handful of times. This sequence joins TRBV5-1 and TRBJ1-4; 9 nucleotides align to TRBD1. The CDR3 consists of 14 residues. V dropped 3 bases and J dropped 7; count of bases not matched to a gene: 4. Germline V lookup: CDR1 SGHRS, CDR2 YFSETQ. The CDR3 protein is CASSSTGGGEKLFF. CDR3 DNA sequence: TGCGCCAGCAGCTCTACAGGGGGCGGTGAAAAACTGTTTTTT.

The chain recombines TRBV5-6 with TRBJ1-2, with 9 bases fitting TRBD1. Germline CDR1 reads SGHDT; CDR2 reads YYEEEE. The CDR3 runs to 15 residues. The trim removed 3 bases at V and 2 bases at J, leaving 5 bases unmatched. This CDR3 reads CASSSTGGSNYGYTF. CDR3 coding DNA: TGTGCCAGCAGCTCCACAGGGGGCTCAAACTATGGCTACACCTTC.

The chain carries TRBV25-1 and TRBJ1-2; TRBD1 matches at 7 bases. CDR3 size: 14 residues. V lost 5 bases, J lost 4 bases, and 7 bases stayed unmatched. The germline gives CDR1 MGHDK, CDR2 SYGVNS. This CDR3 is CASSRDSSFYGYTF. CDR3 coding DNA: TGTGCCAGCAGTAGGGACAGTTCATTCTATGGCTACACCTTC.

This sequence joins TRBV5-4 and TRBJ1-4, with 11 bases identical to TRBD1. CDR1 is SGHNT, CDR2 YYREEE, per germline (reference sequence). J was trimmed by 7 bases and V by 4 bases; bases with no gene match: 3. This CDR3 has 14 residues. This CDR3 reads CASSAGTGGEKLFF. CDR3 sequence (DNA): TGTGCCAGCAGCGCCGGGACAGGGGGTGAAAAACTGTTTTTT.

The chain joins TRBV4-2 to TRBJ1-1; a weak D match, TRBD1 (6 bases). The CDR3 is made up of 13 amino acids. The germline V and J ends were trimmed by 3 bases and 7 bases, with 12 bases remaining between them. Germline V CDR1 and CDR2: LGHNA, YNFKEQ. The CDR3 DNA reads TGTGCCAGCAGCCAGACCGACAGGAATGAAGCTTTCTTT. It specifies CASSQTDRNEAFF.

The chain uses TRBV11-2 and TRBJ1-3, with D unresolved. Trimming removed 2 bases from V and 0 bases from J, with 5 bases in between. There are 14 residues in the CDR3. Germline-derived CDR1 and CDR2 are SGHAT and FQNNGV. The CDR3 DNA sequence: TGTGCCAGCAGCTTAACAGACTCTGGAAACACCATATATTTT. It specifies CASSLTDSGNTIYF.

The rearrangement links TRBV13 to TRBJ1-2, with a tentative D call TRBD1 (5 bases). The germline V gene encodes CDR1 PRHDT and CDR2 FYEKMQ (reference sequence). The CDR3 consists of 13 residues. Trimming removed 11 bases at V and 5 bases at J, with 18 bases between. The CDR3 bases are TGTGCCTCGACTTCAACAGGATCTTATGGCTACACCTTC. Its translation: CASTSTGSYGYTF.

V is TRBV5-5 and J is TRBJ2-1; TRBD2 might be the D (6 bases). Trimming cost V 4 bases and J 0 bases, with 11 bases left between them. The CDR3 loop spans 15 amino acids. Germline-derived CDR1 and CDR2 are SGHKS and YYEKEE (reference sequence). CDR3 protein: CASSRDFFSYNEQFF. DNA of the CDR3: TGTGCCAGCAGCCGGGACTTCTTCTCCTACAATGAGCAGTTCTTC. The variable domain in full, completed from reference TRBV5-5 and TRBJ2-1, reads DAGVTQSPTHLIKTRGQQVTLRCSPISGHKSVSWYQQVLGQGPQFIFQYYEKEERGRGNFPDRFSARQFPNYSSELNVNALLLGDSALYLCASSRDFFSYNEQFFGPGTRLTVL.

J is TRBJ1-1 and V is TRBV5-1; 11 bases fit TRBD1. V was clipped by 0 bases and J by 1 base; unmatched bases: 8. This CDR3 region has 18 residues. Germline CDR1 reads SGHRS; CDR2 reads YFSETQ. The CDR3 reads CASSLAWDRGGSNTEAFF. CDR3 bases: TGCGCCAGCAGCTTGGCCTGGGACAGGGGGGGATCGAACACTGAAGCTTTCTTT.